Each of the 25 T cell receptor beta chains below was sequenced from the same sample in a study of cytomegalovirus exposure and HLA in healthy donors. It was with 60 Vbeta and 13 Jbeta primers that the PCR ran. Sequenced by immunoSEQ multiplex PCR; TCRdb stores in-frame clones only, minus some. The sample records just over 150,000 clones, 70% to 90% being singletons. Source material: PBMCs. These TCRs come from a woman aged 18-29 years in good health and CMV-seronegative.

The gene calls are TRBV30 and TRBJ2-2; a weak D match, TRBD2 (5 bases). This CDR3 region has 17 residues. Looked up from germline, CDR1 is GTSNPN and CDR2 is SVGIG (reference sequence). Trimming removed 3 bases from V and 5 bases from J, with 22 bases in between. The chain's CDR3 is CAWSPTRRSAITGELFF. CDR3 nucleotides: TGTGCCTGGAGCCCGACTCGGCGTAGCGCGATTACCGGGGAGCTGTTTTTT.

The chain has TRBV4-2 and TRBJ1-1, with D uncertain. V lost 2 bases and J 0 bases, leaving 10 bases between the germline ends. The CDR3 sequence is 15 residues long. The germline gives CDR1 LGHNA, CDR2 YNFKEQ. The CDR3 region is CASSQILPVNTEAFF. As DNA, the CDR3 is TGTGCCAGCAGCCAAATTCTACCGGTGAACACTGAAGCTTTCTTT.

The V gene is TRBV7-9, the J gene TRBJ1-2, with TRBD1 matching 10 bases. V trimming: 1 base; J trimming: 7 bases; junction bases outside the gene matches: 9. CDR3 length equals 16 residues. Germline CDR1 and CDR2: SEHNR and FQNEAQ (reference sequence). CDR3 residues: CASSLGDRGQGPGYTF. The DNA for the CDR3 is TGTGCCAGCAGCTTAGGAGACAGGGGGCAAGGTCCTGGCTACACCTTC.

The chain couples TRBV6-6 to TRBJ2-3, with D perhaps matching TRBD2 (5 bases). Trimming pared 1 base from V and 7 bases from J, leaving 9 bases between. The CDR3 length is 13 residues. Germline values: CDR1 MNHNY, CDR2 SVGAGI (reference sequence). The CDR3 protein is CASSYLLGNTQYF. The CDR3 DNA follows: TGTGCCAGCAGTTACTTACTAGGGAATACGCAGTATTTT.

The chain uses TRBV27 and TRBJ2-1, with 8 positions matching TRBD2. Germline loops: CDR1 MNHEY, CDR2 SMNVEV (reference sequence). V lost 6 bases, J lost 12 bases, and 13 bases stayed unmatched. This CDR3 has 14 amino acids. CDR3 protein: CASREKRELSGQFF. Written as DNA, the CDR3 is TGTGCCAGCAGGGAAAAGCGGGAGTTATCAGGGCAGTTCTTC.

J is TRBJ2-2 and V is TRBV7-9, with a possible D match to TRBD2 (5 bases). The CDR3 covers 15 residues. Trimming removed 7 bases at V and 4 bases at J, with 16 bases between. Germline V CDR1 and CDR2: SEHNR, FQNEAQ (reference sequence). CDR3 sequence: CASILLGGPTGELFF. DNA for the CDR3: TGTGCCAGCATCCTCCTGGGCGGGCCCACCGGGGAGCTGTTTTTT. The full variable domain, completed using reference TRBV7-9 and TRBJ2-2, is DTGVSQNPRHKITKRGQNVTFRCDPISEHNRLYWYRQTLGQGPEFLTYFQNEAQLEKSRLLSDRFSAERPKGSFSTLEIQRTEQGDSAMYLCASILLGGPTGELFFGEGSRLTVL.

CDR3 DNA: TGTGCCAGTAGTATAGATATGAGGCAGGGAGGAACCGGGGAGCTGTTTTTT. This gives the protein CASSIDMRQGGTGELFF. The rearrangement links TRBV19 to TRBJ2-2; possibly TRBD2 for D (6 bases). The V and J ends lost 0 bases and 5 bases respectively, with 16 bases between them. CDR3 length: 17 amino acids. Germline-derived CDR1 and CDR2 are LNHDA and SQIVND (reference sequence). Full variable domain (remainder filled in from reference TRBV19 and TRBJ2-2): DGGITQSPKYLFRKEGQNVTLSCEQNLNHDAMYWYRQDPGQGLRLIYYSQIVNDFQKGDIAEGYSVSREKKESFPLTVTSAQKNPTAFYLCASSIDMRQGGTGELFFGEGSRLTVL.

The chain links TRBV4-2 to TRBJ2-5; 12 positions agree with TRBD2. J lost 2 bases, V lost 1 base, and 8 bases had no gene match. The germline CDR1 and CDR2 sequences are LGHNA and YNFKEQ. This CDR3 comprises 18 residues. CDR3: CASSQGYKTSGGQETQYF. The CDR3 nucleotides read TGTGCCAGCAGCCAAGGGTACAAAACTAGCGGGGGGCAAGAGACCCAGTACTTC.

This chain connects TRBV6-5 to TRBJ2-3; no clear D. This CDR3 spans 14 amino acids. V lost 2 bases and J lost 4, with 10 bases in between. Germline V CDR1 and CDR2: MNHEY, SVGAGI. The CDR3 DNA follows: TGTGCCAGCAGTTACCTTGCAGTCTCAGATACGCAGTATTTT. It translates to CASSYLAVSDTQYF.

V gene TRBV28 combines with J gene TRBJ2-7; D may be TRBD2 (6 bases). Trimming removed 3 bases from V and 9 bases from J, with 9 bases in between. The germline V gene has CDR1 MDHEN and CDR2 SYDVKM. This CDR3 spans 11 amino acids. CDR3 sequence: CASSFPGVQYF. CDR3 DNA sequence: TGTGCCAGCAGTTTCCCGGGGGTGCAGTACTTC.

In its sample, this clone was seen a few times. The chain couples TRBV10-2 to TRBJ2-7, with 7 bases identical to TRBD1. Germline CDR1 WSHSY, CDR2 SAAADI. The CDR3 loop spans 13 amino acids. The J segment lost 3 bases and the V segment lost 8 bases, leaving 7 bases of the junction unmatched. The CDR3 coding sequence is TGCGCCAGCTGGGACAGAGCAAGCTACGAGCAGTACTTC. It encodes CASWDRASYEQYF.

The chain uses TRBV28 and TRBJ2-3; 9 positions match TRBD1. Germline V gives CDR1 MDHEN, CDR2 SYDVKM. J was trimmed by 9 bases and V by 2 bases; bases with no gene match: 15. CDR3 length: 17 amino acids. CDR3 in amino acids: CASSLREGQGPRVTQYF. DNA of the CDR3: TGTGCCAGCAGTTTACGCGAGGGACAGGGCCCCCGTGTAACGCAGTATTTT.

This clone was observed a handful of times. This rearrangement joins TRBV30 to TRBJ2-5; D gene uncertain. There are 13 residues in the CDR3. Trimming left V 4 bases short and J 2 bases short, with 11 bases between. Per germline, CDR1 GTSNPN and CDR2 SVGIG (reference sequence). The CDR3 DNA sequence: TGTGCCTGGATTCCAGAACCTCAAGAGACCCAGTACTTC. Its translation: CAWIPEPQETQYF.

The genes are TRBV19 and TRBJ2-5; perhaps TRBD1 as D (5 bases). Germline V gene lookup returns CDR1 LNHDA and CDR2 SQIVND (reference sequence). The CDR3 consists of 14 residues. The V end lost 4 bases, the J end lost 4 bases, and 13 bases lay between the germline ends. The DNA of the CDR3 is TGTGCCAGTAGTAAATCCCCAGGGCGAGAGACCCAGTACTTC. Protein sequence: CASSKSPGRETQYF.

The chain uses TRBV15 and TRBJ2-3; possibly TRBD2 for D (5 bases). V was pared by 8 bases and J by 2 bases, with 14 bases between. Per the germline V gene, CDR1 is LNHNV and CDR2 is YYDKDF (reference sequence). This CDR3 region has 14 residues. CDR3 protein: CATGVGADTDTQYF. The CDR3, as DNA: TGTGCCACCGGAGTCGGAGCGGACACAGATACGCAGTATTTT.

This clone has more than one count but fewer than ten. The chain's CDR3 is CASSNGRGGNLNTEAFF. The CDR3 nucleotides are TGTGCCAGCAGCAACGGCAGGGGAGGGAATTTGAACACTGAAGCTTTCTTT. The genes are TRBV21-1 and TRBJ1-1. TRBV21-1 is a pseudogene locus. CDR3 length: 17 residues.

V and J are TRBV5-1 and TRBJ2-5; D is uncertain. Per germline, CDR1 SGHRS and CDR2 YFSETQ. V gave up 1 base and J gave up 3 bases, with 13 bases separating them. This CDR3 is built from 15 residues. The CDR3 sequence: CASSLSSRKEETQYF. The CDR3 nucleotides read TGCGCCAGCAGCTTGTCCTCCAGGAAAGAAGAGACCCAGTACTTC. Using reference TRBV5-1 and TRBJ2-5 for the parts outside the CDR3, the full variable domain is KAGVTQTPRYLIKTRGQQVTLSCSPISGHRSVSWYQQTPGQGLQFLFEYFSETQRNKGNFPGRFSGRQFSNSRSEMNVSTLELGDSALYLCASSLSSRKEETQYFGPGTRLLVL.

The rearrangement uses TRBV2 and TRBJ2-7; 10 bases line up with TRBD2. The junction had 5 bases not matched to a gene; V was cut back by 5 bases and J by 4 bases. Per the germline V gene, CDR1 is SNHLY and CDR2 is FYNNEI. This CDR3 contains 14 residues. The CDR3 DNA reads TGTGCCAGCAGTTCCACTAGCGGGAAATACGAGCAGTACTTC. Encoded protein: CASSSTSGKYEQYF.

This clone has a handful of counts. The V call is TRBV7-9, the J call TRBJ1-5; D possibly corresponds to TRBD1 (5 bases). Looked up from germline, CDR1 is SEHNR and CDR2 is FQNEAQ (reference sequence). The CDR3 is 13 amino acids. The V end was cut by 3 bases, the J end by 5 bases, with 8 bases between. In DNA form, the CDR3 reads TGTGCCAGCAGCTTTGGGGGGGATCAGCCCCAGCATTTT. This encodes CASSFGGDQPQHF.

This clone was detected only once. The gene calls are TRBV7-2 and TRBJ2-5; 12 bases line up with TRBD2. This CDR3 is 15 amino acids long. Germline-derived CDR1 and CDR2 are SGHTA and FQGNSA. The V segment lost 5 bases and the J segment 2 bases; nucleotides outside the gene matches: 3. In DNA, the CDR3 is TGTGCCAGCAGCCAGACTAGCGGGGGACAAGAGACCCAGTACTTC. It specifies CASSQTSGGQETQYF.

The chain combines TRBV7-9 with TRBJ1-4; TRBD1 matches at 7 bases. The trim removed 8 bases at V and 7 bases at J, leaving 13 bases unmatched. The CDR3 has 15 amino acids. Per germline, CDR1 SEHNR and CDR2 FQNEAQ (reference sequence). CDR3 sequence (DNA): TGTGCCAGCTACCCCGCGGGCAGGGGGACTGAAAAACTGTTTTTT. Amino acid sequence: CASYPAGRGTEKLFF.

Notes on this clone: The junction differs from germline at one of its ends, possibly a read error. DNA of the CDR3: TGTGCTAGCAGTTCAGGACTTAAGAGGGAGCTAGATACGCAGTATTTT. It yields the protein CASSSGLKRELDTQYF. The chain joins TRBV7-7 to TRBJ2-3; a possible D gene is TRBD2 (5 bases). Germline V lookup: CDR1 SSHAT, CDR2 FNYEAQ (reference sequence). The CDR3 runs to 16 residues.

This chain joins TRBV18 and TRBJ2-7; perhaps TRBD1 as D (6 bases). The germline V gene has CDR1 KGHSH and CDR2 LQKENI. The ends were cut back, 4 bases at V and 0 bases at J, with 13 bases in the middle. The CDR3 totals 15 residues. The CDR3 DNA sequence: TGTGCCAGCTCACACACGACAGGTGGCTCCTACGAGCAGTACTTC. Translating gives CASSHTTGGSYEQYF.

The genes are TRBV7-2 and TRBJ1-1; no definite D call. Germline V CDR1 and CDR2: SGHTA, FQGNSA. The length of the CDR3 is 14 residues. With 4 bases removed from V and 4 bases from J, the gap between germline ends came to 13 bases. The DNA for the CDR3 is TGTGCCAGCAGCTACATATCTACGGGCACTGAAGCTTTCTTT. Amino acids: CASSYISTGTEAFF.

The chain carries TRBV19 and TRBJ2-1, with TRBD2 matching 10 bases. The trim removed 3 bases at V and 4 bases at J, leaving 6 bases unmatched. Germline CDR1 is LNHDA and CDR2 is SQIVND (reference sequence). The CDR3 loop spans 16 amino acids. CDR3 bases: TGTGCCAGTAGTATTTCAGCGGGGGGGTGGTACAATGAGCAGTTCTTC. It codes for CASSISAGGWYNEQFF. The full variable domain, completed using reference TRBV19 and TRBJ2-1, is DGGITQSPKYLFRKEGQNVTLSCEQNLNHDAMYWYRQDPGQGLRLIYYSQIVNDFQKGDIAEGYSVSREKKESFPLTVTSAQKNPTAFYLCASSISAGGWYNEQFFGPGTRLTVL.